A selection of T cell receptor beta chains follows, all from one sample in a study of blood T cell repertoires in COVID-19. The data were produced by immunoSEQ multiplex PCR, yet TCRdb's version contains in-frame clones alone and is incomplete. This sample has some 150,000 clones, with roughly 76% found just once. The source material was peripheral blood. The receptors stem from a human donor with acute or convalescent COVID-19. The donor label of this sample is uncertain. The conserved cysteine and the conserved F or W are not part of the CDR3 here. The order of the fields is CDR3 protein, clone size, CDR3 length, V gene, J gene. Where a row states a size, it is once, few, many or the class of an expanded clone; other rows omit it.

CDR3 protein: ASRPDRAGNTIY; clone size: .; CDR3 length: 12; V gene: TRBV7-8; J gene: TRBJ1-3
CDR3 protein: ASSLQGQINTEAF; clone size: .; CDR3 length: 13; V gene: TRBV6-2/TRBV6-3; J gene: TRBJ1-1
CDR3 protein: ASSVQMNTEAF; clone size: .; CDR3 length: 11; V gene: TRBV25-1; J gene: TRBJ1-1
CDR3 protein: ASSATGVRTEAF; clone size: .; CDR3 length: 12; V gene: TRBV9; J gene: TRBJ1-1
CDR3 protein: AWSVKTSGGFQETQY; clone size: .; CDR3 length: 15; V gene: TRBV30; J gene: TRBJ2-5
CDR3 protein: ASSLRDRGFVGELF; clone size: .; CDR3 length: 14; V gene: TRBV5-8; J gene: TRBJ2-2
CDR3 protein: ASSLETNRNGYT; clone size: .; CDR3 length: 12; V gene: TRBV18; J gene: TRBJ1-2
CDR3 protein: ASSQGPSGDYEQY; clone size: .; CDR3 length: 13; V gene: TRBV4-2; J gene: TRBJ2-7
CDR3 protein: ASSSPLRTASYEQY; clone size: few; CDR3 length: 14; V gene: TRBV28; J gene: TRBJ2-7
CDR3 protein: ASSGGLTDTQY; clone size: .; CDR3 length: 11; V gene: TRBV5-1; J gene: TRBJ2-3
CDR3 protein: ASSYNSGGAEETQY; clone size: .; CDR3 length: 14; V gene: TRBV6-6; J gene: TRBJ2-5
CDR3 protein: ASSPHEAYEQY; clone size: few; CDR3 length: 11; V gene: TRBV7-6; J gene: TRBJ2-7
CDR3 protein: ASSPGGNFPGPPRGEAF; clone size: .; CDR3 length: 17; V gene: TRBV5-1; J gene: TRBJ1-1
CDR3 protein: ASSDREGEKLF; clone size: .; CDR3 length: 11; V gene: TRBV2; J gene: TRBJ1-4
CDR3 protein: ASSLGRDTQY; clone size: once; CDR3 length: 10; V gene: TRBV5-1; J gene: TRBJ2-3
CDR3 protein: ASSLVLRARTNEKLF; clone size: .; CDR3 length: 15; V gene: TRBV11-2; J gene: TRBJ1-4
CDR3 protein: ASSVPGLFSGANVLT; clone size: .; CDR3 length: 15; V gene: TRBV5-4; J gene: TRBJ2-6
CDR3 protein: AWSVWGGEAF; clone size: once; CDR3 length: 10; V gene: TRBV30; J gene: TRBJ1-1
CDR3 protein: ASSHGPIYNSPLH; clone size: .; CDR3 length: 13; V gene: TRBV3-1/TRBV3-2; J gene: TRBJ1-6
CDR3 protein: ASSVSDRNYGYT; clone size: .; CDR3 length: 12; V gene: TRBV9; J gene: TRBJ1-2
CDR3 protein: ASSRLAGGTEAF; clone size: .; CDR3 length: 12; V gene: TRBV14; J gene: TRBJ1-1
CDR3 protein: ASSFGRGGNQPQH; clone size: .; CDR3 length: 13; V gene: TRBV13; J gene: TRBJ1-5
CDR3 protein: ASSLSNSYGYT; clone size: .; CDR3 length: 11; V gene: TRBV27; J gene: TRBJ1-2
CDR3 protein: AVRIGGLNTEAF; clone size: few; CDR3 length: 12; V gene: TRBV2; J gene: TRBJ1-1
CDR3 protein: ASSERGWGSPLH; clone size: once; CDR3 length: 12; V gene: TRBV5-6; J gene: TRBJ1-6
CDR3 protein: ASSLTSGVGNTQY; clone size: .; CDR3 length: 13; V gene: TRBV27; J gene: TRBJ2-3
CDR3 protein: ASSVGQWSSGNTIY; clone size: .; CDR3 length: 14; V gene: TRBV6-1; J gene: TRBJ1-3
CDR3 protein: ASSPLEGPGGEQY; clone size: .; CDR3 length: 13; V gene: TRBV7-6; J gene: TRBJ2-7
CDR3 protein: ASSVGTGGANEQF; clone size: .; CDR3 length: 13; V gene: TRBV9; J gene: TRBJ2-1
CDR3 protein: SVHRGTTGELF; clone size: .; CDR3 length: 11; V gene: TRBV29-1; J gene: TRBJ2-2
CDR3 protein: ASSYSGQASEKLF; clone size: .; CDR3 length: 13; V gene: TRBV6-6; J gene: TRBJ1-4
CDR3 protein: ASSGFRVGNYGYT; clone size: .; CDR3 length: 13; V gene: TRBV2; J gene: TRBJ1-2
CDR3 protein: ASSEYGGGTDTQY; clone size: .; CDR3 length: 13; V gene: TRBV6-1; J gene: TRBJ2-3
CDR3 protein: ASSQDWTGGAKNIQY; clone size: once; CDR3 length: 15; V gene: TRBV3-1/TRBV3-2; J gene: TRBJ2-4
CDR3 protein: ASSSRPGTGSGEQY; clone size: .; CDR3 length: 14; V gene: TRBV5-4; J gene: TRBJ2-7
CDR3 protein: ASRTGGTDTQY; clone size: .; CDR3 length: 11; V gene: TRBV6-5; J gene: TRBJ2-3
CDR3 protein: ASSERYGRTNTGELF; clone size: .; CDR3 length: 15; V gene: TRBV6-1; J gene: TRBJ2-2
CDR3 protein: AWGDLNSYNEQF; clone size: .; CDR3 length: 12; V gene: TRBV30; J gene: TRBJ2-1
CDR3 protein: SVLRQGSLTEAF; clone size: .; CDR3 length: 12; V gene: TRBV29-1; J gene: TRBJ1-1
CDR3 protein: ATSRDQGLAGPSYEQY; clone size: .; CDR3 length: 16; V gene: TRBV15; J gene: TRBJ2-7
CDR3 protein: ASSLSGGITDTQY; clone size: .; CDR3 length: 13; V gene: TRBV6-2/TRBV6-3; J gene: TRBJ2-3
CDR3 protein: ATSDRTGLSNQPQH; clone size: .; CDR3 length: 14; V gene: TRBV24-1; J gene: TRBJ1-5
CDR3 protein: ASSLQGTEAF; clone size: once; CDR3 length: 10; V gene: TRBV12-3/TRBV12-4; J gene: TRBJ1-1
CDR3 protein: SASRGIGSNQPQH; clone size: .; CDR3 length: 13; V gene: TRBV20-1; J gene: TRBJ1-5
CDR3 protein: ASSEARSSGGLDTEAF; clone size: few; CDR3 length: 16; V gene: TRBV6-1; J gene: TRBJ1-1
CDR3 protein: ASSPTGVVNQPQH; clone size: once; CDR3 length: 13; V gene: TRBV5-5; J gene: TRBJ1-5
CDR3 protein: ASSPWDSNSPLH; clone size: many; CDR3 length: 12; V gene: TRBV11-2; J gene: TRBJ1-6
CDR3 protein: ASSFGETVEQY; clone size: .; CDR3 length: 11; V gene: TRBV12-3/TRBV12-4; J gene: TRBJ2-7
CDR3 protein: ASSMAGGGYNEQF; clone size: .; CDR3 length: 13; V gene: TRBV19; J gene: TRBJ2-1
CDR3 protein: ASSSPSGGSGNTIY; clone size: .; CDR3 length: 14; V gene: TRBV7-9; J gene: TRBJ1-3
CDR3 protein: ATSDLRGSGGTFQETQY; clone size: .; CDR3 length: 17; V gene: TRBV24-1; J gene: TRBJ2-5
CDR3 protein: ATSDPRTGGVKETQY; clone size: .; CDR3 length: 15; V gene: TRBV24-1; J gene: TRBJ2-5
CDR3 protein: ASSEGWTSEINQPQH; clone size: .; CDR3 length: 15; V gene: TRBV2; J gene: TRBJ1-5
CDR3 protein: ASSQLKGENTEAF; clone size: .; CDR3 length: 13; V gene: TRBV11-2; J gene: TRBJ1-1
CDR3 protein: ASSIGTPSYGYT; clone size: once; CDR3 length: 12; V gene: TRBV3-1/TRBV3-2; J gene: TRBJ1-2